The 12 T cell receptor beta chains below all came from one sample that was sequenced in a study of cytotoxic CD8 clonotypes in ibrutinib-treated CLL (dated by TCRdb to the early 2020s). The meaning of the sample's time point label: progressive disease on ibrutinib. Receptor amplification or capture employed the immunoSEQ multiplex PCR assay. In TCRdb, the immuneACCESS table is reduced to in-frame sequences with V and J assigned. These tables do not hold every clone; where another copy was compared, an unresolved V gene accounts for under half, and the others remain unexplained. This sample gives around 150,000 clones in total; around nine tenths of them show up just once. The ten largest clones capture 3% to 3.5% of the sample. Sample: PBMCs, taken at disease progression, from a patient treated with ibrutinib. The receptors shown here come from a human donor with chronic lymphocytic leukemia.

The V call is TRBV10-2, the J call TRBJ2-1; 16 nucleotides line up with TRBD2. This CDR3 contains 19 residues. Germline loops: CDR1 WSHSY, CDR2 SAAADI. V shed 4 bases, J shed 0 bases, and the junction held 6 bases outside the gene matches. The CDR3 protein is CASSVPGLAGGSSYNEQFF. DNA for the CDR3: TGCGCCAGCAGTGTTCCGGGACTAGCGGGAGGGAGCTCCTACAATGAGCAGTTCTTC.

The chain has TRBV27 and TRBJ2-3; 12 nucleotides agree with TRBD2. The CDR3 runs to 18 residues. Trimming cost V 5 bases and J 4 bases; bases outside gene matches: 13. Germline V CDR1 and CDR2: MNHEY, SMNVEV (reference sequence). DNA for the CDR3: TGTGCCAGCAGTAGACTAGCGGGAGTTTACGGGTCACCAGATACGCAGTATTTT. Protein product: CASSRLAGVYGSPDTQYF.

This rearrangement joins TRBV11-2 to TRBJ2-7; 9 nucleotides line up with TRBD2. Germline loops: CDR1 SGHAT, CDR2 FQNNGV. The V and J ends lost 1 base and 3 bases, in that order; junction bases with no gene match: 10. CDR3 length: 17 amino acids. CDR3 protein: CASSLGPATSGYYEQYF. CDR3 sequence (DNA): TGTGCCAGCAGCTTAGGGCCGGCGACTAGCGGCTACTACGAGCAGTACTTC. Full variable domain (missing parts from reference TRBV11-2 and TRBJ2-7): EAGVAQSPRYKIIEKRQSVAFWCNPISGHATLYWYQQILGQGPKLLIQFQNNGVVDDSQLPKDRFSAERLKGVDSTLKIQPAKLEDSAVYLCASSLGPATSGYYEQYFGPGTRLTVT.

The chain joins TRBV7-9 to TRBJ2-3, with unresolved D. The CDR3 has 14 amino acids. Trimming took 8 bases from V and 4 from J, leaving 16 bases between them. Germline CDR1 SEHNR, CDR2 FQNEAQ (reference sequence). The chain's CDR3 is CASRYASSADTQYF. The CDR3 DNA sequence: TGTGCCAGCCGTTACGCTAGTTCAGCAGATACGCAGTATTTT. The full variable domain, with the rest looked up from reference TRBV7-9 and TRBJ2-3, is DTGVSQNPRHKITKRGQNVTFRCDPISEHNRLYWYRQTLGQGPEFLTYFQNEAQLEKSRLLSDRFSAERPKGSFSTLEIQRTEQGDSAMYLCASRYASSADTQYFGPGTRLTVL.

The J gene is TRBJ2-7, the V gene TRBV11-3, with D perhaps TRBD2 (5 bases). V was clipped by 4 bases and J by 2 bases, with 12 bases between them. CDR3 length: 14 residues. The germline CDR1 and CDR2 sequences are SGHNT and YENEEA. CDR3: CASSSTSDAYEQYF. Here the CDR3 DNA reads TGTGCCAGCAGCTCCACTAGTGACGCCTACGAGCAGTACTTC.

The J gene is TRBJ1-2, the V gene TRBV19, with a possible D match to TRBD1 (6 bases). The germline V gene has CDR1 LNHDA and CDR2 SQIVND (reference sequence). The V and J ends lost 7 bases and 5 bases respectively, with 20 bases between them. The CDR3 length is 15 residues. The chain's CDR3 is CASKGQGNSFYGYTF. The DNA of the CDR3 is TGTGCCAGTAAGGGCCAGGGGAATAGTTTTTATGGCTACACCTTC.

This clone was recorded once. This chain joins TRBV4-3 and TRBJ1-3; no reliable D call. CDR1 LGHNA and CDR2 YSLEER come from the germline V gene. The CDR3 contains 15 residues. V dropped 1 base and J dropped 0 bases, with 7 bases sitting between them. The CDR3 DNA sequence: TGCGCCAGCAGCCAAGTAAAGCCCTCTGGAAACACCATATATTTT. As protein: CASSQVKPSGNTIYF.

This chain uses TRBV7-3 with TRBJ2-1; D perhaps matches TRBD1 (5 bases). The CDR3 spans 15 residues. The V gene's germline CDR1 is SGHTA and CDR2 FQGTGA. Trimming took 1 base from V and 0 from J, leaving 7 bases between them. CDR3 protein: CASSLIGVSYNEQFF. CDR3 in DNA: TGTGCCAGCAGCTTAATAGGGGTCTCCTACAATGAGCAGTTCTTC.

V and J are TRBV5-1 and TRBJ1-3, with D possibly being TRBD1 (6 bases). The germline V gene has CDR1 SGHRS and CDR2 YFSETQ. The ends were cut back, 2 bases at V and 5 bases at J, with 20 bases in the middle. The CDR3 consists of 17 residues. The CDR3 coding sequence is TGCGCCAGCAGCTTACAGGGAAGTAAGGGGCCAAGAAACACCATATATTTT. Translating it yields CASSLQGSKGPRNTIYF.

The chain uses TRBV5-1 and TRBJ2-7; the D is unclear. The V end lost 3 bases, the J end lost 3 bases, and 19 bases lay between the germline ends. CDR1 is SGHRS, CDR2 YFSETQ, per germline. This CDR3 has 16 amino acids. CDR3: CASSSSARPPGYEQYF. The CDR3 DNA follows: TGCGCCAGCAGCTCGAGCGCCCGGCCACCAGGCTACGAGCAGTACTTC.

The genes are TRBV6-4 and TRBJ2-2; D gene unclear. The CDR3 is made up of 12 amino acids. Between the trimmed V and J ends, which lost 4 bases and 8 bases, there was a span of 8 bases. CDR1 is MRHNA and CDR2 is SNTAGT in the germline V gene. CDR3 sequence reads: CASSASYGELFF. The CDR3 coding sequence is TGTGCCAGCAGTGCCTCTTATGGGGAGCTGTTTTTT.

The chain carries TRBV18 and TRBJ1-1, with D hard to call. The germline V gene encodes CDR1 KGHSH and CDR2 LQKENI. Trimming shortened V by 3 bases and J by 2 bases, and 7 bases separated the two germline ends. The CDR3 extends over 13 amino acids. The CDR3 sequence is CASSPSLNTEAFF. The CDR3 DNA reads TGTGCCAGCTCACCGTCCCTAAACACTGAAGCTTTCTTT.